Given below is one TCR beta chain in context. The CDR3 length is 15 residues. Per germline, CDR1 GTSNPN and CDR2 SVGIG (reference sequence). V lost 6 bases and J 0 bases, leaving 15 bases between the germline ends. These data are taken from a study of shared T cell receptors in the human thymus. Clones were sequenced by immunoSEQ multiplex PCR, and TCRdb holds only the in-frame ones, with some missing. Among 650,000 to 950,000 clones, over 75% were seen once, and the ten largest hold approximately 0.01%. The same data also contributed to another study, on human thymus T cells.

The clonotype was recovered from a girl less than two years old with a congenital heart defect. This chain links TRBV30 with TRBJ1-5; a weak D match, TRBD1 (6 bases). The sequencing input was thymocytes. The CDR3 DNA is TGTGCCTGCCACGCGCAGGGACATAGCAATCAGCCCCAGCATTTT. Protein product: CACHAQGHSNQPQHF.